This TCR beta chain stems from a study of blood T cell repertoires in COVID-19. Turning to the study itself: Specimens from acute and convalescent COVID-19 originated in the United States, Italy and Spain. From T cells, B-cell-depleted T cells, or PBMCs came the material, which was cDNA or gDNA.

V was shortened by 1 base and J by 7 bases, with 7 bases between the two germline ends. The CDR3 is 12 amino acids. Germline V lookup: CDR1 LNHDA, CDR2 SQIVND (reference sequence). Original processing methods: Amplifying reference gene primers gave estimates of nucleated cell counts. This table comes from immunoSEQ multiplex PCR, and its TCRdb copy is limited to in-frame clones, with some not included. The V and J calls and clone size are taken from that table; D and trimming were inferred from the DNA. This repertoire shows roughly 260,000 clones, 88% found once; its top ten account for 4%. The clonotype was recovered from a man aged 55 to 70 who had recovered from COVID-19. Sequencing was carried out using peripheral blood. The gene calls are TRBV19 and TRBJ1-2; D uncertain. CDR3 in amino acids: CASSIGVRGYTF. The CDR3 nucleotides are TGTGCCAGTAGTATAGGTGTGCGTGGCTACACCTTC.